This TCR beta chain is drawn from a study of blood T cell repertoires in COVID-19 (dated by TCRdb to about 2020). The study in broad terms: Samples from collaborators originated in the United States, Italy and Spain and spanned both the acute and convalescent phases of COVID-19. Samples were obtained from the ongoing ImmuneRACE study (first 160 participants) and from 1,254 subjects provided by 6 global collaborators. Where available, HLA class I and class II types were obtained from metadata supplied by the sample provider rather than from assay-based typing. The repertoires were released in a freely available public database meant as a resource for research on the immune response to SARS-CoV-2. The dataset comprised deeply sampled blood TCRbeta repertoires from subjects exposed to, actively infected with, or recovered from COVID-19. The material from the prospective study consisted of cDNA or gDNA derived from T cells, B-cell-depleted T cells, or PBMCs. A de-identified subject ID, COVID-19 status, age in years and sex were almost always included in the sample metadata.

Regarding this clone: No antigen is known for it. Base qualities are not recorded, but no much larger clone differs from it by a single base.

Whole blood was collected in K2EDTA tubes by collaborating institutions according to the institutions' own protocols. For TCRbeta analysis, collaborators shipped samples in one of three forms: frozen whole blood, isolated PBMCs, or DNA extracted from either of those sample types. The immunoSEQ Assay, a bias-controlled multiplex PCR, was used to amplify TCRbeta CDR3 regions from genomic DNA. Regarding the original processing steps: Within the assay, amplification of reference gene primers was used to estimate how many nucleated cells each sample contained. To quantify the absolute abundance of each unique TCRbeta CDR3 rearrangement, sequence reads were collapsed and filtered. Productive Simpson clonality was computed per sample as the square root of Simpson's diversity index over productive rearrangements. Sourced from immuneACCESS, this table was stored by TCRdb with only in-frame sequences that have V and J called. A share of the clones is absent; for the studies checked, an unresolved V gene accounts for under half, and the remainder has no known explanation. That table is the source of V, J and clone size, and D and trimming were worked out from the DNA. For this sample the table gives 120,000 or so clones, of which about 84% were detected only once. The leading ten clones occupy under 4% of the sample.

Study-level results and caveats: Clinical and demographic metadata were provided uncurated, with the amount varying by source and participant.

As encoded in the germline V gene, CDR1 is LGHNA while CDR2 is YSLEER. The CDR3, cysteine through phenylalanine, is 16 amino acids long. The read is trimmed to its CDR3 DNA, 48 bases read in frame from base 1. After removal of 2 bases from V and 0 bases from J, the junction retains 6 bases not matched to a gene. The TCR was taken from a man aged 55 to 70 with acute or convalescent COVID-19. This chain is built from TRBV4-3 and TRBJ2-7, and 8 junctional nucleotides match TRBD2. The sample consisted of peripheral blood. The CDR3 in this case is CASSQQSTSGSYEQYF. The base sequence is TGCGCCAGCAGCCAACAATCTACTAGCGGCTCCTACGAGCAGTACTTC.